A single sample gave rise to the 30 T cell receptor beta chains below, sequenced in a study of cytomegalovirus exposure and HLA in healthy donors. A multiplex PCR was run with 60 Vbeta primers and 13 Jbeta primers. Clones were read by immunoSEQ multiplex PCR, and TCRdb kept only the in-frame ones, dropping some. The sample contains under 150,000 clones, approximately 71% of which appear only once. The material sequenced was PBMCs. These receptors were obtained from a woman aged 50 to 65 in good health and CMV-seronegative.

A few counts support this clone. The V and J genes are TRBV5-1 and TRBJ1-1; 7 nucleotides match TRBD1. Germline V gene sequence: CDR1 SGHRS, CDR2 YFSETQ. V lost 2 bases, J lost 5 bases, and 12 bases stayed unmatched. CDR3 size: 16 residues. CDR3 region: CASSLYDTTGETEAFF. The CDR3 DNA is TGCGCCAGCAGCTTATATGACACCACAGGGGAAACTGAAGCTTTCTTT. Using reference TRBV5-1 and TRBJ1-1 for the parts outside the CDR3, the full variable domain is KAGVTQTPRYLIKTRGQQVTLSCSPISGHRSVSWYQQTPGQGLQFLFEYFSETQRNKGNFPGRFSGRQFSNSRSEMNVSTLELGDSALYLCASSLYDTTGETEAFFGQGTRLTVV.

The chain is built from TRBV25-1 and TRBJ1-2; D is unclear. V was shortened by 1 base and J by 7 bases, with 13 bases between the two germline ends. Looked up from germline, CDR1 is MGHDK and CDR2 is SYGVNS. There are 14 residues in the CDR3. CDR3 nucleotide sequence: TGTGCCAGCAGTGAATCTACACAGTTGGCTGGCTACACCTTC. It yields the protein CASSESTQLAGYTF.

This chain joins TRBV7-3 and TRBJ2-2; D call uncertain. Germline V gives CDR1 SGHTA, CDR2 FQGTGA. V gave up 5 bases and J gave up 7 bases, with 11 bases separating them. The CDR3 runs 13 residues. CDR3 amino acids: CASSLPPGGELFF. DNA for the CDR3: TGTGCCAGCAGCCTCCCCCCGGGCGGGGAGCTGTTTTTT.

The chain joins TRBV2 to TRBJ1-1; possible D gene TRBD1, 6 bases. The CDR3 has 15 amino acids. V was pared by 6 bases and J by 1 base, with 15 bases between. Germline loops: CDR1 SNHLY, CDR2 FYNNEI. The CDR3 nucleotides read TGTGCCAGCAGCCGGACAGACCTCTCGAACACTGAAGCTTTCTTT. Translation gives CASSRTDLSNTEAFF.

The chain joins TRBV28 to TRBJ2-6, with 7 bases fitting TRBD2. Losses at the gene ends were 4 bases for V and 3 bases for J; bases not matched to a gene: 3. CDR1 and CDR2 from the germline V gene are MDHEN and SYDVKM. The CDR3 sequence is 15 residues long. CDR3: CASSSGEGGANVLTF. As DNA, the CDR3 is TGTGCCAGCAGTTCGGGGGAGGGTGGGGCCAACGTCCTGACTTTC.

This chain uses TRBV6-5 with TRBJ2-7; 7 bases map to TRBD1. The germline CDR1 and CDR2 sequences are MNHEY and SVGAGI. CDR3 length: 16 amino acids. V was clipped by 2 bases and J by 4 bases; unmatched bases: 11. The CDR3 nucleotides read TGTGCCAGCAGTTACGGACCTCCGGGACAGACTTACGAGCAGTACTTC. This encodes CASSYGPPGQTYEQYF.

CDR3 protein: CASSLALLPQAGEQYF. In nucleotides, the CDR3 is TGTGCCAGCAGCTTAGCCCTCCTACCTCAGGCTGGGGAGCAGTACTTC. This sequence joins TRBV7-8 and TRBJ2-7; no clear D gene. This CDR3 comprises 16 residues. CDR1 SGHVS and CDR2 FQNEAQ come from the germline V gene. The V and J ends lost 0 bases and 7 bases respectively, with 19 bases between them. Combining the CDR3 with reference TRBV7-8 and TRBJ2-7 gives the whole variable domain GAGVSQSPRYKVAKRGQDVALRCDPISGHVSLFWYQQALGQGPEFLTYFQNEAQLDKSGLPSDRFFAERPEGSVSTLKIQRTQQEDSAVYLCASSLALLPQAGEQYFGPGTRLTVT.

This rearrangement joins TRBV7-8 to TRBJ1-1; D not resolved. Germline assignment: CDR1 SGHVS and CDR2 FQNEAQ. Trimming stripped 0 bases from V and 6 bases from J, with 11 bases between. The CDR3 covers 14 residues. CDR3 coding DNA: TGTGCCAGCAGCTTAGCGACGGGTGAGGCTGAAGCTTTCTTT. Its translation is CASSLATGEAEAFF.

CDR3: CASSLLRGGGNQPQHF. Written as DNA, the CDR3 is TGCGCCAGCAGCTTGTTGAGGGGAGGGGGCAATCAGCCCCAGCATTTT. The rearrangement joins TRBV5-1 to TRBJ1-5; TRBD1 might be the D (5 bases). Germline values: CDR1 SGHRS, CDR2 YFSETQ. Trimming shortened V by 1 base and J by 2 bases, and 13 bases separated the two germline ends. The CDR3 consists of 16 residues.

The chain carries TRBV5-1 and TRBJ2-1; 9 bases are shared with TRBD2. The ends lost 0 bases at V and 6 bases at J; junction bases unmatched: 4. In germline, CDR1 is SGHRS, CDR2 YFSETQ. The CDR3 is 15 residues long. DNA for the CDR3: TGCGCCAGCAGCTTGGAGCGGGGGGAGTTCAATGAGCAGTTCTTC. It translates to CASSLERGEFNEQFF.

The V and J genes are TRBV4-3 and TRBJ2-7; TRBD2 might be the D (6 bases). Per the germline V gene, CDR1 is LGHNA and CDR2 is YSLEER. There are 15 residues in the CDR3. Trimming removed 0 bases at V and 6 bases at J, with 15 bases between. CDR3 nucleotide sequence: TGCGCCAGCAGCCAAGAGGGGAGGCTTTGGGGCGAGCAGTACTTC. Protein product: CASSQEGRLWGEQYF.

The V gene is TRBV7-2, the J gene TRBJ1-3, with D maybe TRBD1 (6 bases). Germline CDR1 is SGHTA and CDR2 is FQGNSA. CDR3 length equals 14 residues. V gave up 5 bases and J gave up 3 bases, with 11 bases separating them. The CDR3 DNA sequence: TGTGCCAGCAGCATTAGGGGGTATGGAAACACCATATATTTT. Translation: CASSIRGYGNTIYF.

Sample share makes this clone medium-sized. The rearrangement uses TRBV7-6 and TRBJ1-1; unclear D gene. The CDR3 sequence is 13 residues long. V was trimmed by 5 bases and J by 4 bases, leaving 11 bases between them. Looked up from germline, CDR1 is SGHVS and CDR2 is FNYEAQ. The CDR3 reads CASSLEFSTEAFF. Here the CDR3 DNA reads TGTGCCAGCAGCCTCGAATTTAGCACTGAAGCTTTCTTT. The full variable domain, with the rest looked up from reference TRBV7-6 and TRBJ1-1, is GAGVSQSPRYKVTKRGQDVALRCDPISGHVSLYWYRQALGQGPEFLTYFNYEAQQDKSGLPNDRFSAERPEGSISTLTIQRTEQRDSAMYRCASSLEFSTEAFFGQGTRLTVV.

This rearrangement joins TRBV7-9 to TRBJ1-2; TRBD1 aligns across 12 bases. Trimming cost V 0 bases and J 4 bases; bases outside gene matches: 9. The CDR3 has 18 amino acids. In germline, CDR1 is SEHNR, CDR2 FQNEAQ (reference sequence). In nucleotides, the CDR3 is TGTGCCAGCAGCTTAGCCCTGGGACAGGGGGCGCTTATCTATGGCTACACCTTC. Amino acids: CASSLALGQGALIYGYTF.

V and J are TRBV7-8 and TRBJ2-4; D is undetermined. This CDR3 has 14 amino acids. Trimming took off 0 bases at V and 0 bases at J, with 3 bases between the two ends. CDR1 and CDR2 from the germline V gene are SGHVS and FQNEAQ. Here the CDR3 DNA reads TGTGCCAGCAGCTTAGCCTCAGCCAAAAACATTCAGTACTTC. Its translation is CASSLASAKNIQYF.

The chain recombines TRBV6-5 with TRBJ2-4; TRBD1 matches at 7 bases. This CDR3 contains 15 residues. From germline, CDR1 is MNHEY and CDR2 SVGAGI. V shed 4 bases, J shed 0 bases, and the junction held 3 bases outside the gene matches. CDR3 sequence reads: CASSSRGRAKNIQYF. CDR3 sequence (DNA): TGTGCCAGCAGTTCCAGGGGGAGAGCCAAAAACATTCAGTACTTC.

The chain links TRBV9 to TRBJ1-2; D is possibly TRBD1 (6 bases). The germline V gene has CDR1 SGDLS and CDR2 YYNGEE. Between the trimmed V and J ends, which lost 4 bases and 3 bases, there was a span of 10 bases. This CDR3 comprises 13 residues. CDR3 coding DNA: TGTGCCAGCAGCACTTCAGGGGACTATGGCTACACCTTC. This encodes CASSTSGDYGYTF.

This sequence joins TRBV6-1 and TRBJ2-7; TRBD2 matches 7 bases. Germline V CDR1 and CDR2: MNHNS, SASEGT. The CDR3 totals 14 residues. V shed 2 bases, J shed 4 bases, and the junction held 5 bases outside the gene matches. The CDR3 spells CASSEYGGGYEQYF. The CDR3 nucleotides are TGTGCCAGCAGTGAATACGGCGGGGGTTACGAGCAGTACTTC.

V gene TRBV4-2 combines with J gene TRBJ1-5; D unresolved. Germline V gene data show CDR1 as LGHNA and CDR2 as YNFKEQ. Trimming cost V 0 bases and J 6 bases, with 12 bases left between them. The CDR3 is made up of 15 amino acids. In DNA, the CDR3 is TGTGCCAGCAGCCAAGAAATCGGGGTTGTTCAGCCCCAGCATTTT. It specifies CASSQEIGVVQPQHF.

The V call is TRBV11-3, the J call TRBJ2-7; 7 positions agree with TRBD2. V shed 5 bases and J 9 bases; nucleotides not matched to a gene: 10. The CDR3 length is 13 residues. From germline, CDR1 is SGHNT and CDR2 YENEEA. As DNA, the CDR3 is TGTGCCAGCAGCCAACTATTGCGGGGGATGCAGTACTTC. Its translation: CASSQLLRGMQYF.

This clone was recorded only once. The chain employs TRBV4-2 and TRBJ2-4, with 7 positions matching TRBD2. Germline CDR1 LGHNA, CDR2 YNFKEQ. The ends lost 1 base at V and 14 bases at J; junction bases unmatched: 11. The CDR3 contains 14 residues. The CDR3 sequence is CASSQAREGPAKYF. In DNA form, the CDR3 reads TGTGCCAGCAGCCAAGCAAGGGAGGGGCCGGCGAAGTACTTC.

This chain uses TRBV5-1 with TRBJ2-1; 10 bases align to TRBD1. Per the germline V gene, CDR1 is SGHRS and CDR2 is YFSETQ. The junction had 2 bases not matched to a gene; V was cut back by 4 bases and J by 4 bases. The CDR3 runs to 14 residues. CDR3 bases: TGCGCCAGCAGCCCGGGACAGGGGTACAATGAGCAGTTCTTC. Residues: CASSPGQGYNEQFF.

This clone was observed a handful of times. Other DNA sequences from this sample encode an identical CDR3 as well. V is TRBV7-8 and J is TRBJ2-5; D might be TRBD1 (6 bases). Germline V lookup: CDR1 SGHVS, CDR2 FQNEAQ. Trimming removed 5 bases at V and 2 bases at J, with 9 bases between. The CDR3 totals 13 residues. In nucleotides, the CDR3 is TGTGCCAGCAGCGAAGGACAGCAAGAGACCCAGTACTTC. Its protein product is CASSEGQQETQYF.

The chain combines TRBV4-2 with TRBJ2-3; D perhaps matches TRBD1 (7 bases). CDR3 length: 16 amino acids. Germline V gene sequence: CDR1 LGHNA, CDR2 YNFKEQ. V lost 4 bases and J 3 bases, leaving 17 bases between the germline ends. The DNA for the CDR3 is TGTGCCAGCAGCCCTATGGGGCAGGGGGGAACAGATACGCAGTATTTT. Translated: CASSPMGQGGTDTQYF.

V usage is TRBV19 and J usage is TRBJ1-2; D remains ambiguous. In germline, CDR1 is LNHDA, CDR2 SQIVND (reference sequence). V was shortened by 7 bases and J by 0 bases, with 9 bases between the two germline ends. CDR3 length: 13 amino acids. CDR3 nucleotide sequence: TGTGCCAGTATGTGGACTCCTAACTATGGCTACACCTTC. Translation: CASMWTPNYGYTF.

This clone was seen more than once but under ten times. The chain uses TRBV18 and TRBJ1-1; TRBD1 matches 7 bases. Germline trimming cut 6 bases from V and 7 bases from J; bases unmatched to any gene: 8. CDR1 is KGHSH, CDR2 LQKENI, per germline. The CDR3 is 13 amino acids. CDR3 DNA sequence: TGTGCCAGCTCCCCAGGACAGGACCGTGAAGCTTTCTTT. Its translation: CASSPGQDREAFF.

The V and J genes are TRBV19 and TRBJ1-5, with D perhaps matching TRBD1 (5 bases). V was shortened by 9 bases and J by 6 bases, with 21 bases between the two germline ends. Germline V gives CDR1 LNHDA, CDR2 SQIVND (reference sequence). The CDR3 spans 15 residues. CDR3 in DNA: TGTGCCAGCAGTGGAGTAGTAGGCAGGGCTCAGCCCCAGCATTTT. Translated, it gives CASSGVVGRAQPQHF.

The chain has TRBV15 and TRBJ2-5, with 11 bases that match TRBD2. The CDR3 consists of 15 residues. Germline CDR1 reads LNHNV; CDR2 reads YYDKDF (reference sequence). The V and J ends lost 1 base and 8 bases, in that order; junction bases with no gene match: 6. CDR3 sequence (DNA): TGTGCCACCAGCAGAGGGGAGACTAGCGGGGCTACCCAGTACTTC. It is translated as CATSRGETSGATQYF.

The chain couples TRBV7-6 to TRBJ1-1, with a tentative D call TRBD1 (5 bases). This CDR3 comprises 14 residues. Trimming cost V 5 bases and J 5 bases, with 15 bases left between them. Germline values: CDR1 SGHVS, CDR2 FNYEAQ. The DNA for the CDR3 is TGTGCCAGCAGCCAATCCCGGGACTTTACTGAAGCTTTCTTT. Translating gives CASSQSRDFTEAFF.

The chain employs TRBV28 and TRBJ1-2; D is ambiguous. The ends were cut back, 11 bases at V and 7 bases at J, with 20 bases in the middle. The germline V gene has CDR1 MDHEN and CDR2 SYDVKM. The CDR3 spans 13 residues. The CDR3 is CASSRETYRGYTF. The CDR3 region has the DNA TGTGCCTCCTCCCGGGAAACTTACCGTGGCTACACCTTC.